The rows below give T cell receptor beta chains drawn from one sample of a study of cytomegalovirus exposure and HLA in healthy donors. Sequenced by immunoSEQ multiplex PCR; TCRdb stores in-frame clones only, minus some. The table has approximately 130,000 clones, 65% to 85% seen once. The sequenced material came from PBMCs. Receptors were obtained from a man aged 50-59 years in good health and CMV-seronegative. Both conserved end residues are part of each CDR3. A D gene is named only where the DNA matches it firmly. Some rows have no size entry. The others give once, few or many, or a class for an expanded clone.

length: 15; J: TRBJ2-2; D: TRBD2; V: TRBV29-1; size: NA; DNA: TGCAGCGTTGAAGAGGCTAGCGGGCGTACCGGGGAGCTGTTTTTT; CDR3: CSVEEASGRTGELFF
length: 14; J: TRBJ1-2; D: TRBD1; V: TRBV28; size: NA; DNA: TGTGCCAGCACCCTTGGACAGGCTAGACGTAGCTACACCTTC; CDR3: CASTLGQARRSYTF
length: 16; J: TRBJ1-1; D: TRBD1; V: TRBV28; size: NA; DNA: TGTGCCAGCAGTTTGGGGACAGGGGGCGCGAACACTGAAGCTTTCTTT; CDR3: CASSLGTGGANTEAFF
length: 14; J: TRBJ2-3; D: TRBD2; V: TRBV29-1; size: NA; DNA: TGCAGCGTTCTGAGCGGGAGGGAAGAAGATACGCAGTATTTT; CDR3: CSVLSGREEDTQYF
length: 14; J: TRBJ2-5; D: TRBD1; V: TRBV28; size: NA; DNA: TGTGCCAGCAGTCAACAGGGGTTTCGAGAGACCCAGTACTTC; CDR3: CASSQQGFRETQYF
length: 15; J: TRBJ2-5; D: TRBD1; V: TRBV11-3; size: once; DNA: TGTGCCAGCAGCCCCCGGACAGGGGATGGGGAGACCCAGTACTTC; CDR3: CASSPRTGDGETQYF
length: 15; J: TRBJ2-7; D: NA; V: TRBV27; size: once; DNA: TGTGCCAGCAGTTTAGGGGGCAGAGTGTCCTACGAGCAGTACTTC; CDR3: CASSLGGRVSYEQYF
length: 13; J: TRBJ2-7; D: NA; V: TRBV25-1; size: NA; DNA: TGTGCCAGCAGTGAGCCAGCGGGTAGCGAGCAGTACTTC; CDR3: CASSEPAGSEQYF
length: 13; J: TRBJ1-2; D: TRBD1; V: TRBV5-5; size: NA; DNA: TGTGCCAGCAGCCAGGACAGGGTCGGGGGCTACACCTTC; CDR3: CASSQDRVGGYTF
length: 16; J: TRBJ2-7; D: TRBD1; V: TRBV19; size: NA; DNA: TGTGCCAGTAGTATACAACACGGGACAGGCTCCTACGAGCAGTACTTC; CDR3: CASSIQHGTGSYEQYF
length: 14; J: TRBJ2-7; D: TRBD2; V: TRBV11-1; size: NA; DNA: TGTGCCAGCAGCTTGCGGCGGGGGACGTACGAGCAGTACTTC; CDR3: CASSLRRGTYEQYF
length: 16; J: TRBJ2-1; D: TRBD1; V: TRBV7-9; size: NA; DNA: TGTGCCAGCAGCTTTCTATTGGCAGGGGGCGAATTTGTGCAGTTCTTC; CDR3: CASSFLLAGGEFVQFF
length: 15; J: TRBJ2-1; D: TRBD2; V: TRBV19; size: NA; DNA: TGTGCCAGTAGACCACCGGGACTAGCGGATAATGAGCAGTTCTTC; CDR3: CASRPPGLADNEQFF
length: 16; J: TRBJ1-5; D: TRBD1; V: TRBV5-6; size: few; DNA: TGTGCCAGCAGCCCATCGTTCGACAGGGGCAATCAGCCCCAGCATTTT; CDR3: CASSPSFDRGNQPQHF
length: 15; J: TRBJ2-1; D: TRBD1; V: TRBV27; size: once; DNA: TGTGCCAGCAGTTCTAACAGGGGTAGTGGCAATGAGCAGTTCTTC; CDR3: CASSSNRGSGNEQFF
length: 16; J: TRBJ1-3; D: TRBD1; V: TRBV18; size: once; DNA: TGTGCCAGCTCTCCGGGACAGGGTGTTTCAGTGAACACCATATATTTT; CDR3: CASSPGQGVSVNTIYF
length: 19; J: TRBJ1-1; D: NA; V: TRBV5-1; size: few; DNA: TGCGCCAGCAGCCCCGGAGGGCTATCTGCTGGGGACGGTGCCACTGAAGCTTTCTTT; CDR3: CASSPGGLSAGDGATEAFF
length: 13; J: TRBJ1-2; D: NA; V: TRBV5-4; size: NA; DNA: TGTGCCAGCAGCTTGGGGCAGAACTATGGCTACACCTTC; CDR3: CASSLGQNYGYTF
length: 11; J: TRBJ2-5; D: TRBD1; V: TRBV20-1; size: NA; DNA: TGCACGGGACAGATCCAAGAGACCCAGTACTTC; CDR3: CTGQIQETQYF
length: 19; J: TRBJ1-2; D: NA; V: TRBV29-1; size: NA; DNA: TGCAGCGTTGAAATAACTGGAGGACGTGACCGGCGAGCTAACTATGGCTACACCTTC; CDR3: CSVEITGGRDRRANYGYTF